A single sample is the source of the 15 T cell receptor beta chains below, sequenced in a study of OX40 agonist ivuxolimab in advanced cancers. This table comes from immunoSEQ multiplex PCR, and its TCRdb copy is limited to in-frame clones, with some not included. The repertoire includes some 64,000 clones, around 89% of them detected once, and about 0.7% sits in the top ten. The specimen was CD4+ or CD8+ T cells sorted from blood, collected in a trial of the OX40 agonist ivuxolimab. Receptors were obtained from an adult with an advanced solid tumor such as melanoma, head and neck, liver or kidney cancer.

The V and J genes are TRBV6-5 and TRBJ2-7, with no clear D. With 1 base removed from V and 0 bases from J, the gap between germline ends came to 4 bases. The CDR3 totals 13 residues. Germline V gives CDR1 MNHEY, CDR2 SVGAGI. The CDR3 nucleotides are TGTGCCAGCAGTTACTACAACTCCTACGAGCAGTACTTC. It encodes CASSYYNSYEQYF.

As concerns this clone: Germline and junction disagree at one end, which may indicate a read error. The chain couples TRBV6-5 to TRBJ1-6, with 7 bases matching TRBD1. The CDR3 is made up of 12 amino acids. Germline CDR1 is MNHEY and CDR2 is SVGAGI. CDR3 amino acids: CASSRTGSPLHF. CDR3 bases: TGTGCTAGCAGTCGGACAGGTTCACCCCTCCACTTT.

Regarding this clone: The germline gene is not matched at one end of the junction; a read error may be the cause. The chain links TRBV5-5 to TRBJ1-2; tentative D call: TRBD1 (5 bases). Germline V gives CDR1 SGHKS, CDR2 YYEKEE (reference sequence). The CDR3 covers 12 residues. The CDR3 region has the DNA TGTGCCAGCAGCCCGAGGACATCCATGAGTCAGTTC. It yields the protein CASSPRTSMSQF. The entire variable domain, with the rest obtained from reference TRBV5-5 and TRBJ1-2, is as follows: DAGVTQSPTHLIKTRGQQVTLRCSPISGHKSVSWYQQVLGQGPQFIFQYYEKEERGRGNFPDRFSARQFPNYSSELNVNALLLGDSALYLCASSPRTSMSQFGSGTRLTVV.

The rearrangement links TRBV6-6 to TRBJ1-1; D gene unclear. Trimming pared 3 bases from V and 5 bases from J, leaving 7 bases between. This CDR3 has 12 residues. Germline V gives CDR1 MNHNY, CDR2 SVGAGI (reference sequence). CDR3 in DNA: TGTGCCAGCAGTTATGGGGTTACTGAAGCTTTCTTT. Amino acid sequence: CASSYGVTEAFF.

This clone was seen a single time. As DNA, the CDR3 is TGTGCCAGCAGAAGCCCGGACAGATATAATTCACCCCTCCACTTT. Encoded protein: CASRSPDRYNSPLHF. The rearrangement uses TRBV27 and TRBJ1-6; D perhaps matches TRBD1 (6 bases). The CDR3 covers 15 residues. V gave up 6 bases and J gave up 4 bases, with 13 bases separating them. The V gene's germline CDR1 is MNHEY and CDR2 SMNVEV (reference sequence).

CDR3 loop: CASSLGQGAREQYF. In DNA, the CDR3 is TGTGCCAGCAGTTTAGGGCAGGGGGCAAGAGAGCAGTACTTC. The V call is TRBV28, the J call TRBJ2-7, with 8 bases matching TRBD1. Germline V gene data show CDR1 as MDHEN and CDR2 as SYDVKM. The CDR3 is made up of 14 amino acids. Trimming removed 2 bases from V and 7 bases from J; junction bases left unmatched: 7.

The chain employs TRBV28 and TRBJ1-2, with D perhaps matching TRBD1 (5 bases). The CDR3 loop spans 10 amino acids. The V end was cut by 6 bases, the J end by 7 bases, with 6 bases between. Germline V gives CDR1 MDHEN, CDR2 SYDVKM. CDR3 residues: CASSRVGYTF. CDR3 nucleotide sequence: TGTGCCAGCAGCAGGGTTGGCTACACCTTC.

The chain links TRBV29-1 to TRBJ2-1; 9 nucleotides line up with TRBD2. CDR1 is SQVTM and CDR2 is ANQGSEA in the germline V gene. The CDR3 length is 14 residues. V lost 4 bases, J lost 9 bases, and 10 bases stayed unmatched. The CDR3 region is CSVVIAGGLGEQFF. For the CDR3, the DNA is TGCAGCGTTGTAATTGCGGGAGGGTTGGGTGAGCAGTTCTTC.

The J gene is TRBJ2-1, the V gene TRBV7-8; no clear D gene. The germline V and J ends were trimmed by 2 bases and 7 bases, with 3 bases remaining between them. The CDR3 contains 11 residues. Germline values: CDR1 SGHVS, CDR2 FQNEAQ. The CDR3 spells CASSLQNEQFF. DNA for the CDR3: TGTGCCAGCAGCTTACAAAATGAGCAGTTCTTC.

In its sample, this clone was seen once. The rearrangement joins TRBV18 to TRBJ2-7; D is possibly TRBD1 or TRBD2 (5 bases each). The CDR3 is made up of 12 amino acids. Germline V gene lookup returns CDR1 KGHSH and CDR2 LQKENI. With 4 bases removed from V and 3 bases from J, the gap between germline ends came to 7 bases. CDR3 DNA: TGTGCCAGCTCACGGGACGACTACGAGCAGTACTTC. This gives the protein CASSRDDYEQYF.

The V and J genes are TRBV5-1 and TRBJ2-5; 13 bases fit TRBD2. CDR3 length: 16 amino acids. With 4 bases clipped from V and 5 bases from J, the junction kept 8 bases outside the gene matches. Germline lookup yields CDR1 SGHRS and CDR2 YFSETQ. This chain's CDR3 is CASSPRTSGRLETQYF. CDR3 bases: TGCGCCAGCAGCCCTCGGACTAGCGGGAGATTGGAGACCCAGTACTTC. Full variable domain (outside the CDR3, taken from reference TRBV5-1 and TRBJ2-5): KAGVTQTPRYLIKTRGQQVTLSCSPISGHRSVSWYQQTPGQGLQFLFEYFSETQRNKGNFPGRFSGRQFSNSRSEMNVSTLELGDSALYLCASSPRTSGRLETQYFGPGTRLLVL.

V is TRBV19 and J is TRBJ2-1, with D unclear. V was cut by 5 bases and J by 0 bases, with 14 bases left in between. The CDR3 contains 16 residues. Germline CDR1 and CDR2: LNHDA and SQIVND (reference sequence). CDR3 in amino acids: CASSAQFFGSYNEQFF. DNA for the CDR3: TGTGCCAGTAGTGCGCAATTCTTTGGCTCCTACAATGAGCAGTTCTTC.

CDR3 loop: CASNNRGRPNEQFF. The CDR3 coding sequence is TGTGCCAGCAACAACAGGGGGCGCCCAAATGAGCAGTTCTTC. V is TRBV28 and J is TRBJ2-1, with 9 nucleotides matching TRBD1. The ends lost 7 bases at V and 7 bases at J; junction bases unmatched: 8. Germline values: CDR1 MDHEN, CDR2 SYDVKM. This CDR3 comprises 14 residues. The full variable domain, rest sourced from reference TRBV28 and TRBJ2-1, is DVKVTQSSRYLVKRTGEKVFLECVQDMDHENMFWYRQDPGLGLRLIYFSYDVKMKEKGDIPEGYSVSREKKERFSLILESASTNQTSMYLCASNNRGRPNEQFFGPGTRLTVL.

J is TRBJ1-1 and V is TRBV19; D gene ambiguous. The CDR3 consists of 15 residues. Trimming took off 0 bases at V and 1 base at J, with 9 bases between the two ends. The germline gives CDR1 LNHDA, CDR2 SQIVND (reference sequence). The CDR3 loop reads CASSIDHGKNTEAFF. The CDR3 coding sequence is TGTGCCAGTAGTATAGATCACGGGAAGAACACTGAAGCTTTCTTT.

V and J are TRBV4-1 and TRBJ1-4; D is unresolved. The CDR3 has 16 residues. Germline V gene sequence: CDR1 MGHRA, CDR2 YSYEKL. V shed 1 base and J shed 3 bases, with 12 bases lying between them. This CDR3 reads CASSQGWQAPNEKLFF. The CDR3 DNA reads as TGCGCCAGCAGCCAAGGATGGCAGGCACCTAATGAAAAACTGTTTTTT.